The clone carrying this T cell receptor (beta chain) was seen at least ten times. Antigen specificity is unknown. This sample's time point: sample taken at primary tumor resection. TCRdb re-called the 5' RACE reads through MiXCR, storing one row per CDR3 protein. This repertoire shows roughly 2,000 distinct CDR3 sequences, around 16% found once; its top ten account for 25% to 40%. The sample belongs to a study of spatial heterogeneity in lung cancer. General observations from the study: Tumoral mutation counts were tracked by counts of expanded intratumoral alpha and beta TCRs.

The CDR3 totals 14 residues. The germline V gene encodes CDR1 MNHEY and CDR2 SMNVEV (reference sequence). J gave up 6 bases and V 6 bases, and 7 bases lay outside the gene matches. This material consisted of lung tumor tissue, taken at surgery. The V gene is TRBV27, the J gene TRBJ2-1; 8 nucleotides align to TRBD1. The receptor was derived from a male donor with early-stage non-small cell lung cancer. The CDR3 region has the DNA TGTGCCAGCAGGAAGACAGGGGTCCTCAATGAGCAGTTCTTC. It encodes CASRKTGVLNEQFF.